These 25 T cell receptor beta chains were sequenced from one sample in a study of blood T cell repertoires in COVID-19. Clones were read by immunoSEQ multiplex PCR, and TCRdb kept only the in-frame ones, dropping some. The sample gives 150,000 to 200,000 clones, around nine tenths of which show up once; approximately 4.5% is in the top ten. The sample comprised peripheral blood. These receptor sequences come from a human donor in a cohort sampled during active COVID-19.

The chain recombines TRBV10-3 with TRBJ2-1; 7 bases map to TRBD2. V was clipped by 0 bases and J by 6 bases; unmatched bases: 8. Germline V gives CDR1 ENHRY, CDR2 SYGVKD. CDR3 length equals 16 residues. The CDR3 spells CAISESAGAGSNEQFF. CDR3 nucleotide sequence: TGTGCCATCAGTGAGTCCGCGGGAGCCGGGAGCAATGAGCAGTTCTTC.

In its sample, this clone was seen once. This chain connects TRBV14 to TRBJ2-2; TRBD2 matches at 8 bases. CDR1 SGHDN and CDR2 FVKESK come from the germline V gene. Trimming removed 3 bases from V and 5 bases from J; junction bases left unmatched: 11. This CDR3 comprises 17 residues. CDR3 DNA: TGTGCCAGCAGCCATCCCTCAAGCGGGAGTATAACCGGGGAGCTGTTTTTT. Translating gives CASSHPSSGSITGELFF.

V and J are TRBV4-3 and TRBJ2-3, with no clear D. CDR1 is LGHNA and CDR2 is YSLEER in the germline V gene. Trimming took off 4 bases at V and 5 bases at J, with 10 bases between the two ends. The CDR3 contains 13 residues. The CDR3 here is CASSPRGLDTQYF. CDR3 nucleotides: TGCGCCAGCAGCCCTCGCGGCTTAGATACGCAGTATTTT.

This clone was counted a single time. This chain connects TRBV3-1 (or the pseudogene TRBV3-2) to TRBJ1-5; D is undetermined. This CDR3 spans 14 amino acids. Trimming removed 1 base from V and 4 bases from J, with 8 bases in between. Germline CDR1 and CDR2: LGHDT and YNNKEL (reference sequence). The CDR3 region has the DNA TGTGCCAGCAGCCAAGGGAGGATAAATCAGCCCCAGCATTTT. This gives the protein CASSQGRINQPQHF.

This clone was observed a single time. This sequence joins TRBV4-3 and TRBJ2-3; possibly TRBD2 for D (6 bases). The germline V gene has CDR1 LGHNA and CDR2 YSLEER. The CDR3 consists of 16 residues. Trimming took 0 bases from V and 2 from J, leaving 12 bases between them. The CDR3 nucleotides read TGCGCCAGCAGCCAAGATGACGGGGGACCCACAGATACGCAGTATTTT. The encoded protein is CASSQDDGGPTDTQYF.

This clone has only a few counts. The chain's CDR3 is CASSVGQAALYGYTF. As DNA, the CDR3 is TGTGCCAGCAGCGTAGGACAGGCGGCCCTCTATGGCTACACCTTC. The chain carries TRBV9 and TRBJ1-2, with D possibly being TRBD1 (6 bases). Germline V CDR1 and CDR2: SGDLS, YYNGEE. The CDR3 loop spans 15 amino acids. Trimming removed 0 bases at V and 4 bases at J, with 13 bases between.

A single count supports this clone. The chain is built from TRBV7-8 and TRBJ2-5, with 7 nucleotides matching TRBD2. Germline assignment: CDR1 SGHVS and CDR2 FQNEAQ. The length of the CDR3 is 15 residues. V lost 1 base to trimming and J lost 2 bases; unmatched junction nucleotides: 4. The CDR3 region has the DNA TGTGCCAGCAGCTTAGGTAGCGGGCTGCAAGAGACCCAGTACTTC. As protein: CASSLGSGLQETQYF.

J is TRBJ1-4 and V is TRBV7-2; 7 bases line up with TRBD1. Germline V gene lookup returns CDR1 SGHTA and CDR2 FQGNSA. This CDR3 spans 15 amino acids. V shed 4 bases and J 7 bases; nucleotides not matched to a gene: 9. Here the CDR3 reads CASSSSGGWGEKLFF. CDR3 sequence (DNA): TGTGCCAGCAGCTCGTCAGGGGGTTGGGGTGAAAAACTGTTTTTT.

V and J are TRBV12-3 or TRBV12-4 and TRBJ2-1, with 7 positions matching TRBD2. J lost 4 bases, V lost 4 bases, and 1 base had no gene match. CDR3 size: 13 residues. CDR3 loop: CASSWRGYNEQFF. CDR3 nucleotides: TGTGCCAGCAGTTGGCGGGGGTACAATGAGCAGTTCTTC.

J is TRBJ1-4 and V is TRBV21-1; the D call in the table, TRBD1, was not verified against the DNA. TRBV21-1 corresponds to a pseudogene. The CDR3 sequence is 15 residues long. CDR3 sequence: CASSSEGQGKEKLFF. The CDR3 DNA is TGTGCCAGCAGCTCTGAGGGACAGGGAAAAGAAAAACTGTTTTTT.

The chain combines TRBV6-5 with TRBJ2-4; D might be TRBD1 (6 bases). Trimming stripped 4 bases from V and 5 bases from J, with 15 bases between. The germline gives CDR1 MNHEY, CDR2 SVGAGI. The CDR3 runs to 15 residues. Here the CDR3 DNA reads TGTGCCAGCAGTTCGTACCGGGACACTGAAAACATTCAGTACTTC. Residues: CASSSYRDTENIQYF.

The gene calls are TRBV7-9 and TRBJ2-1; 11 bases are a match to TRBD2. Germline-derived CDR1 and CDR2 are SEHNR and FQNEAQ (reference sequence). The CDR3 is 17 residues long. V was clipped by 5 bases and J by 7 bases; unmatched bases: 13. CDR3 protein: CASSLGVAGGPSNEQFF. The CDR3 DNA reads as TGTGCCAGCAGCCTTGGAGTAGCGGGGGGGCCGTCTAATGAGCAGTTCTTC.

CDR3 nucleotides: TGTGCCAGTAGTATCTTCGGGTGGGCAGCCGGGAGCTCCTATAATTCACCCCTCCACTTT. Amino acid sequence: CASSIFGWAAGSSYNSPLHF. This sequence joins TRBV19 and TRBJ1-6; the D is unclear. Trimming stripped 3 bases from V and 0 bases from J, with 21 bases between. This CDR3 contains 20 residues. Germline CDR1 is LNHDA and CDR2 is SQIVND (reference sequence).

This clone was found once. In DNA, the CDR3 is TGTGCCAGCAGTGGGGGACAGGGGAGGACCGGGGCCAACGTCCTGACTTTC. The encoded protein is CASSGGQGRTGANVLTF. This rearrangement joins TRBV6-2 or TRBV6-3 to TRBJ2-6; the match to TRBD1 covers 10 bases. The V gene's germline CDR1 is MNHEY and CDR2 SVGEGT. Trimming cost V 5 bases and J 4 bases; bases outside gene matches: 8. There are 17 residues in the CDR3.

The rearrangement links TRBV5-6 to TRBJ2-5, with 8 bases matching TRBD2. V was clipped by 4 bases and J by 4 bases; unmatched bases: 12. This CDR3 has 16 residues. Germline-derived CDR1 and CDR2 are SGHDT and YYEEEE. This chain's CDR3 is CASSRRGSGISETQYF. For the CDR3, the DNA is TGTGCCAGCAGCCGGAGGGGTAGCGGGATATCAGAGACCCAGTACTTC.

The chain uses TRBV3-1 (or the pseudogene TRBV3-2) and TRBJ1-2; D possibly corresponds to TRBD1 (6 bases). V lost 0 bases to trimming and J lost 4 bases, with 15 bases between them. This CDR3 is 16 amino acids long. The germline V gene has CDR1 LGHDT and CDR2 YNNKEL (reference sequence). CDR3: CASSQEALQGGYGYTF. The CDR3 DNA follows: TGTGCCAGCAGCCAAGAGGCCCTACAGGGCGGCTATGGCTACACCTTC.

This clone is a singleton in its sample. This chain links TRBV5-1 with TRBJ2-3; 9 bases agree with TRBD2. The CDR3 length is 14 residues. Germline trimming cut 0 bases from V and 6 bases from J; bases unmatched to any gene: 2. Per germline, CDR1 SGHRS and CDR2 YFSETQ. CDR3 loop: CASSLDSGSDTQYF. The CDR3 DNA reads TGCGCCAGCAGCTTGGATAGCGGGAGTGATACGCAGTATTTT.

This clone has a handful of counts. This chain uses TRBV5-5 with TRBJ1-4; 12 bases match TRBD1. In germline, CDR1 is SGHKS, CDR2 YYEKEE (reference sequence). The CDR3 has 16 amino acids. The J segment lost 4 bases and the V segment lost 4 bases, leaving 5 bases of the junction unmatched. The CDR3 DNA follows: TGTGCCAGCAGCACAGGGACAGGGGGCGGTAATGAAAAACTGTTTTTT. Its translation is CASSTGTGGGNEKLFF.

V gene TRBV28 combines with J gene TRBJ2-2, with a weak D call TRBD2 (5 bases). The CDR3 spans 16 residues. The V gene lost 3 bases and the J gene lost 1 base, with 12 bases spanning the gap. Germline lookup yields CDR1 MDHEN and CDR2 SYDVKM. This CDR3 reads CASSFAVAMNTGELFF. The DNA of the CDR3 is TGTGCCAGCAGTTTCGCGGTAGCGATGAACACCGGGGAGCTGTTTTTT.

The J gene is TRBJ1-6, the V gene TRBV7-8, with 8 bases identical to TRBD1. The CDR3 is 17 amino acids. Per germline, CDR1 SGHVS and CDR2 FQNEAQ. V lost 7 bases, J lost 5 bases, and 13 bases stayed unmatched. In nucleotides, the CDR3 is TGTGCCAGCACCGATTCACCGATGACAGGGGATAATTCACCCCTCCACTTT. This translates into CASTDSPMTGDNSPLHF. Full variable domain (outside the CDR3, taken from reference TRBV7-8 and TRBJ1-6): GAGVSQSPRYKVAKRGQDVALRCDPISGHVSLFWYQQALGQGPEFLTYFQNEAQLDKSGLPSDRFFAERPEGSVSTLKIQRTQQEDSAVYLCASTDSPMTGDNSPLHFGNGTRLTVT.

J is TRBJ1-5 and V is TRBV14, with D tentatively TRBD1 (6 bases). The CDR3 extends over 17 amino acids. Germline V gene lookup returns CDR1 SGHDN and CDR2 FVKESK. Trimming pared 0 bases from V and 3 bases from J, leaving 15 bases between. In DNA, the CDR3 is TGTGCCAGCAGCCAAGAAAGAAAGGACAGCCTCAATCAGCCCCAGCATTTT. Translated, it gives CASSQERKDSLNQPQHF.

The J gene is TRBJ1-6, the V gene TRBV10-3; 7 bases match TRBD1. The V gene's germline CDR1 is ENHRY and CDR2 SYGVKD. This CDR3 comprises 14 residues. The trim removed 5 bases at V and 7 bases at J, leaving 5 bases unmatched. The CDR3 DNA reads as TGTGCCATCAGTCCCGACAGGGACAATTCACCCCTCCACTTT. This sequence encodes CAISPDRDNSPLHF.

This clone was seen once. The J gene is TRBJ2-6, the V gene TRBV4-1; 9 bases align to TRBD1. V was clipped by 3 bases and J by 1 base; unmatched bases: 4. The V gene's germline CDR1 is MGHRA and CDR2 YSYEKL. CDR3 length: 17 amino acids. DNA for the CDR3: TGCGCCAGCAGCCAGGGACAGGGCTTATCTGGGGCCAACGTCCTGACTTTC. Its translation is CASSQGQGLSGANVLTF.

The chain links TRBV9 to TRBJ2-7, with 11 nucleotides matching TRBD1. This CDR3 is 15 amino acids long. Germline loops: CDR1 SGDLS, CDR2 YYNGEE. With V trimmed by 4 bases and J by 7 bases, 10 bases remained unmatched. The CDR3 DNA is TGTGCCAGCAGCCTTTCCGGGACAGGGGGAGGTGAGCAGTACTTC. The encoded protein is CASSLSGTGGGEQYF.

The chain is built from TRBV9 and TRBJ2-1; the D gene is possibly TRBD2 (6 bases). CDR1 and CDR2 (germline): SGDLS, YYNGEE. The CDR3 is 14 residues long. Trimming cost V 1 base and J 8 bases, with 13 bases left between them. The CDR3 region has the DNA TGTGCCAGCAGCGTAAGAACTAGCATCGATGAGCAGTTCTTC. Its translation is CASSVRTSIDEQFF.